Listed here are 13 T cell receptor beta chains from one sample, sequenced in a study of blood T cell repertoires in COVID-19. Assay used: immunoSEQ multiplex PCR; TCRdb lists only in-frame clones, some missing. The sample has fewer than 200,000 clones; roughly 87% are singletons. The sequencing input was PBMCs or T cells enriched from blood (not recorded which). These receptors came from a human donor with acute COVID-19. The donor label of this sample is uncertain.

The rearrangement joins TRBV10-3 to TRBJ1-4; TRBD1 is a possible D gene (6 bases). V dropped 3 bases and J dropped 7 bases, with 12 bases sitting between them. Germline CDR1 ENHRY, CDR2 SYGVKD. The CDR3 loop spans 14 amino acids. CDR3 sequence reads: CAISDGGAGEKLFF. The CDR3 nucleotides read TGTGCCATCAGTGATGGGGGCGCGGGTGAAAAACTGTTTTTT.

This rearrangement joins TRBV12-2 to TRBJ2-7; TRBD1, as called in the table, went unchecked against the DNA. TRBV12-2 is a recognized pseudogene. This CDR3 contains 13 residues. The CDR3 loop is CASRFRVEGEQYF. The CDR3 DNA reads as TGTGCAAGTCGCTTCAGGGTAGAAGGCGAGCAGTACTTC.

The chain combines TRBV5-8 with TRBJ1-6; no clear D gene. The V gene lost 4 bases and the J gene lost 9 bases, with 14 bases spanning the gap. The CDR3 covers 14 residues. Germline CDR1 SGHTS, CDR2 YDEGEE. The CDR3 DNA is TGTGCCAGCAGCCAGGCAGGCCTCGGTTCACCCCTCCACTTT. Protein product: CASSQAGLGSPLHF.

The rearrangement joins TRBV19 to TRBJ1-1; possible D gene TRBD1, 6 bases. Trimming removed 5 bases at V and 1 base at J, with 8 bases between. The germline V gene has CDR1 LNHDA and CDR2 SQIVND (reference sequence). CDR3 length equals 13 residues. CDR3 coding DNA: TGTGCCAGTAGTTCGGGACAGAACACTGAAGCTTTCTTT. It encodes CASSSGQNTEAFF.

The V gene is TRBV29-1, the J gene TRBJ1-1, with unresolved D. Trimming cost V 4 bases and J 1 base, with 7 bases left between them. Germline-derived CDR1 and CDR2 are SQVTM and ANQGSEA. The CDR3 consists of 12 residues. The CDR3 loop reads CSVAWRNTEAFF. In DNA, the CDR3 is TGCAGCGTTGCGTGGAGGAACACTGAAGCTTTCTTT.

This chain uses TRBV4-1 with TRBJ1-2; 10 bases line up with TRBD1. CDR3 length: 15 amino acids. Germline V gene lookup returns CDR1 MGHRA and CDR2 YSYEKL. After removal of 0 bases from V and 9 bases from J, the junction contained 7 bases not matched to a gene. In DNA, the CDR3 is TGCGCCAGCAGCCAAGATTCGACAGGGGGCAGTAGCTACACCTTC. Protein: CASSQDSTGGSSYTF.

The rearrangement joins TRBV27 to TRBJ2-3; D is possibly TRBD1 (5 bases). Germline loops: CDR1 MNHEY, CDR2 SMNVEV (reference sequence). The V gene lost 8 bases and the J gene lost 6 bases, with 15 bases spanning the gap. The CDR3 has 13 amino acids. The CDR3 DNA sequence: TGTGCCAGCTCTCCCCAGGGAACGGATACGCAGTATTTT. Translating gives CASSPQGTDTQYF.

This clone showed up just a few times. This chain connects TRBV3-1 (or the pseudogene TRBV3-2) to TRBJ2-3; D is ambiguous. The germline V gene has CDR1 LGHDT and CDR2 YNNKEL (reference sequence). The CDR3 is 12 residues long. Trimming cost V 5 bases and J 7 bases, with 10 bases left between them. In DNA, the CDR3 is TGTGCCAGCAGCACCGGGTCCAATACGCAGTATTTT. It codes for CASSTGSNTQYF.

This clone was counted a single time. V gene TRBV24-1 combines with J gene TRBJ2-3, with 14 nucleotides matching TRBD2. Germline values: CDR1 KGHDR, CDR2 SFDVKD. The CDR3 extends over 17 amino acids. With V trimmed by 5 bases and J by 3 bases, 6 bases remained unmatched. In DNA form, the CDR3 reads TGTGCCACCAGTGTCGTGACTAGCGGGGGGGCAACAGATACGCAGTATTTT. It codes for CATSVVTSGGATDTQYF.

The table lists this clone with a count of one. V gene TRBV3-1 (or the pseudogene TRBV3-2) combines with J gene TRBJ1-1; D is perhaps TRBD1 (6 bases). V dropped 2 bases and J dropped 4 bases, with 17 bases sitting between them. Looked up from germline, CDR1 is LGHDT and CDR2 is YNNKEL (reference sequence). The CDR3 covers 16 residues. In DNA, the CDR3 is TGTGCCAGCAGCCAAAATGCCCCCGGGACAAGCACTGAAGCTTTCTTT. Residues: CASSQNAPGTSTEAFF.

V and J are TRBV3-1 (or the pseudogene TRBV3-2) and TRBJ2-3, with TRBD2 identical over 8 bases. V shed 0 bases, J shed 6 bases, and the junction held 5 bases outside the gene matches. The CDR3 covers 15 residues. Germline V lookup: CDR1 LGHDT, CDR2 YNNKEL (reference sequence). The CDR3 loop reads CASSQERGAVDTQYF. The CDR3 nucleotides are TGTGCCAGCAGCCAAGAGCGGGGGGCCGTTGATACGCAGTATTTT.

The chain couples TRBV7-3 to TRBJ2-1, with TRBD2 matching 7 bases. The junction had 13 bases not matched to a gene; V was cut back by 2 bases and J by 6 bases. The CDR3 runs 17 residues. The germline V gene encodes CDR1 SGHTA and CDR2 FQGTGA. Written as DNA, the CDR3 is TGTGCCAGCAGCTTAGAACCGGGATCAGGGAGGGGCAATGAGCAGTTCTTC. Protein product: CASSLEPGSGRGNEQFF. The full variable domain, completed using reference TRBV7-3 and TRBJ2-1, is GAGVSQTPSNKVTEKGKYVELRCDPISGHTALYWYRQSLGQGPEFLIYFQGTGAADDSGLPNDRFFAVRPEGSVSTLKIQRTERGDSAVYLCASSLEPGSGRGNEQFFGPGTRLTVL.

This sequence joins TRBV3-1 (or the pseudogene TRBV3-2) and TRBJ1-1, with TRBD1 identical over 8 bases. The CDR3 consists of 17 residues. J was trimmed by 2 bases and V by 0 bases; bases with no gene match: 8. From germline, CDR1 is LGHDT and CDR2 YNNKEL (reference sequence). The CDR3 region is CASSQDDWAGGNTEAFF. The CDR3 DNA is TGTGCCAGCAGCCAAGATGACTGGGCAGGGGGCAACACTGAAGCTTTCTTT.